The 13 T cell receptor beta chains below were found in one sample sequenced in a study of blood T cell repertoires in COVID-19. This table comes from immunoSEQ multiplex PCR, and its TCRdb copy is limited to in-frame clones, with some not included. The data hold roughly 360,000 clones, with roughly four fifths observed a single time. Input material: PBMCs or T cells enriched from blood (not recorded which). These receptors were taken from a woman aged 50 to 65 who had recovered from COVID-19.

This clone was seen only once. The chain couples TRBV30 to TRBJ2-1; TRBD2 aligns across 8 bases. V gave up 6 bases and J gave up 5 bases; unmatched junction bases: 6. The CDR3 is made up of 13 amino acids. Per germline, CDR1 GTSNPN and CDR2 SVGIG (reference sequence). The CDR3 sequence is CACTSGGNNEQFF. CDR3 sequence (DNA): TGTGCCTGTACTAGCGGAGGGAACAATGAGCAGTTCTTC. Complete variable domain (other parts from reference TRBV30 and TRBJ2-1): SQTIHQWPATLVQPVGSPLSLECTVEGTSNPNLYWYRQAAGRGLQLLFYSVGIGQISSEVPQNLSASRPQDRQFILSSKKLLLSDSGFYLCACTSGGNNEQFFGPGTRLTVL.

This chain uses TRBV12-3 or TRBV12-4 with TRBJ1-2, with D uncertain. This CDR3 has 11 residues. Deletions cut 3 bases from V and 7 bases from J, with 6 bases between. The CDR3 here is CASSFSSGYTF. In DNA, the CDR3 is TGTGCCAGCAGTTTCTCCTCTGGCTACACCTTC.

The CDR3 loop is CASSYTTGAGYTF. CDR3 nucleotides: TGTGCCAGCAGTTACACCACAGGGGCTGGCTACACCTTC. The chain couples TRBV6-5 to TRBJ1-2; 7 nucleotides match TRBD1. Germline CDR1 and CDR2: MNHEY and SVGAGI. The ends lost 2 bases at V and 7 bases at J; junction bases unmatched: 4. The CDR3 sequence is 13 residues long.

This CDR3 is CASSLEGGTYNEQFF. CDR3 DNA sequence: TGTGCCAGCAGCTTAGAGGGCGGGACCTACAATGAGCAGTTCTTC. V is TRBV11-3 and J is TRBJ2-1, with a possible D match to TRBD2 (6 bases). Deletions cut 0 bases from V and 2 bases from J, with 8 bases between. Germline values: CDR1 SGHNT, CDR2 YENEEA. The CDR3 length is 15 residues.

The rearrangement joins TRBV3-1 (or the pseudogene TRBV3-2) to TRBJ1-2; 8 bases are a match to TRBD1. CDR1 and CDR2 (germline): LGHDT, YNNKEL (reference sequence). Trimming took 3 bases from V and 6 from J; bases not matched to a gene: 9. This CDR3 contains 15 residues. The CDR3 DNA is TGTGCCAGCAGCCAGATTCCCGGGACAGGCGATGGCTACACCTTC. This gives the protein CASSQIPGTGDGYTF.

This clone was counted between two and nine times. The rearrangement uses TRBV14 and TRBJ2-5; weak D call: TRBD1 (6 bases). The germline gives CDR1 SGHDN, CDR2 FVKESK. The V gene lost 2 bases and the J gene lost 4 bases, with 14 bases spanning the gap. CDR3 size: 15 residues. The CDR3 bases are TGTGCCAGCAGCCAACAACAGGGTGGGGGAGAGACCCAGTACTTC. It translates to CASSQQQGGGETQYF. Combining the CDR3 with reference TRBV14 and TRBJ2-5 gives the whole variable domain EAGVTQFPSHSVIEKGQTVTLRCDPISGHDNLYWYRRVMGKEIKFLLHFVKESKQDESGMPNNRFLAERTGGTYSTLKVQPAELEDSGVYFCASSQQQGGGETQYFGPGTRLLVL.

The chain recombines TRBV3-1 (or the pseudogene TRBV3-2) with TRBJ2-1; 7 nucleotides agree with TRBD2. The CDR3 sequence is 15 residues long. Trimming took 6 bases from V and 0 from J; bases not matched to a gene: 5. Germline CDR1 LGHDT, CDR2 YNNKEL (reference sequence). The CDR3 region is CASRDGGISYNEQFF. As DNA, the CDR3 is TGTGCCAGCAGGGACGGGGGGATCTCCTACAATGAGCAGTTCTTC.

The chain links TRBV3-1 (or the pseudogene TRBV3-2) to TRBJ1-3; D unclear. V lost 8 bases and J 8 bases, leaving 7 bases between the germline ends. The CDR3 has 10 residues. Germline V gene sequence: CDR1 LGHDT, CDR2 YNNKEL (reference sequence). In DNA form, the CDR3 reads TGTGCCAGCGGGGAGGACACCATATATTTT. Protein product: CASGEDTIYF.

In DNA, the CDR3 is TGTGCCAGCAGTCCCCCGGGACTAGCGGGAGGATCCTACAATGAGCAGTTCTTC. Protein: CASSPPGLAGGSYNEQFF. The chain uses TRBV2 and TRBJ2-1; the match to TRBD2 covers 15 bases. The CDR3 consists of 18 residues. Germline V gene lookup returns CDR1 SNHLY and CDR2 FYNNEI. V was clipped by 5 bases and J by 1 base; unmatched bases: 6. Looking up the rest from reference TRBV2 and TRBJ2-1 gives the full variable domain: EPEVTQTPSHQVTQMGQEVILRCVPISNHLYFYWYRQILGQKVEFLVSFYNNEISEKSEIFDDQFSVERPDGSNFTLKIRSTKLEDSAMYFCASSPPGLAGGSYNEQFFGPGTRLTVL.

The chain recombines TRBV5-1 with TRBJ2-7, with D unclear. The germline gives CDR1 SGHRS, CDR2 YFSETQ. Trimming removed 2 bases at V and 0 bases at J, with 12 bases between. The CDR3 has 15 amino acids. The CDR3 reads CASSFLQASSYEQYF. The CDR3 DNA follows: TGCGCCAGCAGCTTTTTGCAAGCGAGCTCCTACGAGCAGTACTTC.

V gene TRBV15 combines with J gene TRBJ1-3; 9 nucleotides agree with TRBD1. This CDR3 is 15 amino acids long. J gave up 4 bases and V 0 bases, and 1 base lay outside the gene matches. Germline assignment: CDR1 LNHNV and CDR2 YYDKDF (reference sequence). The CDR3, as DNA: TGTGCCACCAGCAGAGATGGGACAGGGGGAAACACCATATATTTT. This codes for CATSRDGTGGNTIYF. The full variable domain, in which reference TRBV15 and TRBJ1-3 provide the parts outside the CDR3, is DAMVIQNPRYQVTQFGKPVTLSCSQTLNHNVMYWYQQKSSQAPKLLFHYYDKDFNNEADTPDNFQSRRPNTSFCFLDIRSPGLGDTAMYLCATSRDGTGGNTIYFGEGSWLTVV.

CDR3 loop: CASSLTGVTGPYEQYF. As DNA, the CDR3 is TGTGCCAGCAGCCTGACAGGGGTGACCGGACCCTACGAGCAGTACTTC. The rearrangement joins TRBV11-3 to TRBJ2-7, with 8 bases that match TRBD1. Germline trimming cut 5 bases from V and 2 bases from J; bases unmatched to any gene: 11. CDR3 length: 16 residues. The germline gives CDR1 SGHNT, CDR2 YENEEA.

The rearrangement joins TRBV2 to TRBJ2-3, with 9 positions matching TRBD2. Trimming removed 4 bases from V and 10 bases from J; junction bases left unmatched: 15. Germline V gene lookup returns CDR1 SNHLY and CDR2 FYNNEI. This CDR3 is built from 16 residues. CDR3 nucleotides: TGTGCCAGCAGTGTTTGGGACTCTAGCGGGGACGGGTCGCAGTATTTT. Its protein is CASSVWDSSGDGSQYF.